These T cell receptor beta chains were read from a single sample in a study of siplizumab effects on memory and regulatory T cells. Sequencing used immunoSEQ multiplex PCR; TCRdb keeps in-frame clones, though not all of them. The table shows approximately 60,000 clones, with roughly 85% occurring only once. The sample was memory CD4+ T cells sorted from blood. These TCRs come from a human donor in good health. CDR3s include the opening cysteine and the closing phenylalanine or tryptophan.

j_call v_call cdr3_aa
TRBJ2-5 TRBV6-6 CASSYSIWSSETQYF
TRBJ1-1 TRBV6-5 CASSGNMNTEAFF
TRBJ1-2 TRBV27 CASSPRDRGGYTF
TRBJ2-3 TRBV11-2 CASSKTFPGLATDTQYF
TRBJ1-1 TRBV21-1 CASRRGSTPNTEAFF
TRBJ2-3 TRBV11-1 CASSPNTDTQYF
TRBJ1-2 TRBV28 CASGKPTGLYGYTF
TRBJ2-2 TRBV6-5 CASSYYMAGELFF
TRBJ1-2 TRBV6-1 CASSVQDRGGYTF
TRBJ2-5 TRBV12-1 CASSSPGTRNSSGEQYF
TRBJ2-7 TRBV27 CASSDRVREQYF
TRBJ2-7 TRBV6-5 CASSTRGEQYF
TRBJ1-4 TRBV29-1 CSVLSGTGHEKLFF
TRBJ1-5 TRBV10-3 CAISEELNQPQHF
TRBJ1-5 TRBV15 CATSRGQVNQPQHF
TRBJ2-5 TRBV7-7 CASSRGIRETQYF
TRBJ1-6 TRBV7-2 CASSPPGDSPLHF
TRBJ1-6 TRBV9 CASSSSRTGGSPLHF
TRBJ2-7 TRBV6-1 CASSGGRGTSGMYEQYF
TRBJ1-2 TRBV28 CASTSGGGAGGYTF
TRBJ2-3 TRBV2 CASSGGTASTDTQYF
TRBJ2-3 TRBV4-1 CASSQPRASGDDTQYF
TRBJ2-2 TRBV7-2 CASSLVGFQAGGTGELFF
TRBJ2-3 TRBV2 CASSKLASTDTQYF
TRBJ1-1 TRBV19 CASSIERAEAFF
TRBJ1-2 TRBV6-5 CASSRDYSSVGGYTF
TRBJ1-2 TRBV28 CASCDGGLGYTF
TRBJ2-5 TRBV5-6 CASSSAGLAEETQYF
TRBJ1-1 TRBV29-1 CSANHPGPTEAFF
TRBJ1-2 TRBV4-1 CASSHGQNYGYTF
TRBJ2-1 TRBV20-1 CSARLGEQFF
TRBJ2-2 TRBV5-1 CASSWGRGAEELFF
TRBJ1-2 TRBV5-6 CASSLDGGTTNYGYTF
TRBJ1-2 TRBV27 CASSLGTTGVNYGYTF
TRBJ2-7 TRBV6-5 CASSYQGEAYEQYF
TRBJ2-2 TRBV6-5 CASSYFRKPNTGELFF
TRBJ1-1 TRBV11-3 CASSPGEPVEAFF
TRBJ2-7 TRBV5-4 CASSLVQGHEQYF
TRBJ2-7 TRBV6-1 CASSEGTDVSYEQYF
TRBJ2-5 TRBV7-8 CASSPKGPETQYF
TRBJ2-5 TRBV9 CASSGRGGETQYF
TRBJ2-1 TRBV11-2 CASGAGLAVVEQFF
TRBJ2-7 TRBV11-2 CASSLDRRLSEQYF
TRBJ2-5 TRBV12-2 CASRSDYPRETQYF
TRBJ2-5 TRBV5-4 CASSQGRIQETQYF
TRBJ2-7 TRBV7-2 CASSSAGTGYHEQYF